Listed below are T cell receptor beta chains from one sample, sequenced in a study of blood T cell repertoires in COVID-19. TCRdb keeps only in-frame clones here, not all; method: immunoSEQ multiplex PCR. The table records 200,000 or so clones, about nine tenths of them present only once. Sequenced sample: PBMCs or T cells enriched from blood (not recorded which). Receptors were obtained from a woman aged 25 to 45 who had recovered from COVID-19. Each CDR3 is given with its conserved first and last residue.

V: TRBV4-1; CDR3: CASSQVGGGNTDTQYF
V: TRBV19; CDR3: CASSVGWGETEAFF
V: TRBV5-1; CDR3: CASSPRDSSGANVLTF
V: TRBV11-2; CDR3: CASSLNIGSTGSYGYTF
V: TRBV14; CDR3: CASRPPGSGETQYF
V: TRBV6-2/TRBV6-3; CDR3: CASSRPGLAQNTQYF
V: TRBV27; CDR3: CASIPDRMNTEAFF
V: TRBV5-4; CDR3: CASTQGQRNEKLFF
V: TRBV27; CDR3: CASSVQGLPNTEAFF
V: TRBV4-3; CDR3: CASSQERSTGRNQPQHF
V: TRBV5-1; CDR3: CASRSGSGGSRSYEQYF
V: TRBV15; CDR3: CATSRDAGTNEKLFF
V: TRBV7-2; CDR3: CASSLGARVRDEQYF
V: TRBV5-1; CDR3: CASSLGAGETQYF
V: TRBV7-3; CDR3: CASSSAHSSGANVLTF
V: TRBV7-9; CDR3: CASSPPIQGASYEQYF
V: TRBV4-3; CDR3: CASSQDIGERNEKLFF
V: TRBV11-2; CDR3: CASTMRGGISYNSPLHF
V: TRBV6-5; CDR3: CASTQGPEAFF
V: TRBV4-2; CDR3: CASSQERDFDGYTF
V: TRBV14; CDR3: CASSPGIKYGYTF
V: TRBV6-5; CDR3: CASSYGVAGSLEQYF
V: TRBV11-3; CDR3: CASSLETGYTQYF
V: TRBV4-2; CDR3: CASSQDTQGAVYGYTF
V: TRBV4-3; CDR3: CASTGVNTGELFF
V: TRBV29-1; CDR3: CSADTNQVGEQFF
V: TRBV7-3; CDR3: CASSLTDRGEDGYTF
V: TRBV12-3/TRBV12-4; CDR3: CASSLGGSQPQHF
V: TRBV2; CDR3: CATGGGYGYTF
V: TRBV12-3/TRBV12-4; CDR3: CASWPEPGELFF
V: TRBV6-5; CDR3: CASSPTGVNTEAFF
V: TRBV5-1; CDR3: CASSLDRERAFF
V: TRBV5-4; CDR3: CASSSPLRYGYTF
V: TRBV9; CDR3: CASSVATSTGELFF
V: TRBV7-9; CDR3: CASSPQGARGNTIYF
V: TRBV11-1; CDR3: CASSLLADEQYF
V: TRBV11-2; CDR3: CASSQTSAYTDTQYF
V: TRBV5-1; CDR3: CASSLVGGAQPQHF
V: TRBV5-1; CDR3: CASSGQGAAGELFF
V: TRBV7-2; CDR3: CASSDTSSGNTIYF
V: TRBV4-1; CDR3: CASSRDRGTNYGYTF
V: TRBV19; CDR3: CASSQTGSGSPLHF
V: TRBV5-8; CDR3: CASSLQGNNSPLHF
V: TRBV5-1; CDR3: CASSTATNTYEQYF
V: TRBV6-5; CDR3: CASSQGGTEAFF
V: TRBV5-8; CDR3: CASSLSAPWDEQYF
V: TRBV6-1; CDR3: CASSESGLSYNEQFF
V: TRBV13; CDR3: CASSLGDRDTEAFF
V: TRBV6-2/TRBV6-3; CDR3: CASSYSFAETSRYEQYF
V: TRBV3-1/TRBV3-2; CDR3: CASSQGLAGDTQYF
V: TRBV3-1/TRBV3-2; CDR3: CASSQDLAGGLSDTQYF
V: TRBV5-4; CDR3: CASSSPGTGFYGYTF